The rows below give T cell receptor beta chains drawn from one sample of a study of cytomegalovirus exposure and HLA in healthy donors. Some clones are missing from TCRdb's copy, which holds only in-frame ones; the method was immunoSEQ multiplex PCR. The sample includes about 200,000 clones, approximately 79% of them seen just once. The sample taken for sequencing was PBMCs. Receptors originate from a girl aged 2 to 10 in good health and CMV-seronegative. CDR3s include the opening cysteine and the closing phenylalanine or tryptophan. A D gene is named only where the DNA matches it firmly. Clone size is given for some rows only: seen once, a few or many times, or a class if the clone is expanded.

>TRBJ2-7|few|-|TRBV11-2
TGTGCCAGCAGCTTAGTTTCCGGCGGCGAGCAGTACTTC
CASSLVSGGEQYF
>TRBJ2-3|-|TRBD2|TRBV7-2
TGTGCCAGCAGCTCATACCGACCTAGACTAGCGGGCGCCCTGGATACGCAGTATTTT
CASSSYRPRLAGALDTQYF
>TRBJ1-3|-|-|TRBV11-2
TGTGCCAGCAGCTTAGAGGGGGGATCTGGAAACACCATATATTTT
CASSLEGGSGNTIYF
>TRBJ1-3|-|-|TRBV27
TGTGCCAGCAGTTTACGAGGTCACTCTGGAAACACCATATATTTT
CASSLRGHSGNTIYF
>TRBJ2-7|-|TRBD2|TRBV28
TGTGCCAGCCGCCGGGGCGGGAGCTCCTACGAGCAGTACTTC
CASRRGGSSYEQYF
>TRBJ2-1|-|TRBD2|TRBV9
TGTGCCAGCAGCGCTAGCGGGGGAACCTACAATGAGCAGTTCTTC
CASSASGGTYNEQFF
>TRBJ2-1|-|TRBD2|TRBV9
TGTGCCAGCAGCGCTTTAGCGGGGGGGAACTACAATGAGCAGTTCTTC
CASSALAGGNYNEQFF
>TRBJ2-3|-|-|TRBV5-4
TGTGCCAGCAGCTTGAGGGGCGAGGATACGCAGTATTTT
CASSLRGEDTQYF
>TRBJ1-1|-|-|TRBV18
TGTGCCAGCTCACCCCACCTGGACATGACTGAAGCTTTCTTT
CASSPHLDMTEAFF
>TRBJ2-1|-|-|TRBV4-1
TGCGCCAGCAGCCGTCTTCTCGGGAAATTAGCCTACAATGAGCAGTTCTTC
CASSRLLGKLAYNEQFF
>TRBJ1-2|-|TRBD1|TRBV6-4
TGTGCCAGCAGCACCGGGACAGGGACTGGTTACACCTTC
CASSTGTGTGYTF
>TRBJ2-7|-|-|TRBV13
TGTGCCAGCGCAAGTCGGTACGAGCAGTACTTC
CASASRYEQYF
>TRBJ1-5|few|-|TRBV5-4
TGTGCCAGCAGCTTTAGCGGAGCAGAGCCCCAGCATTTT
CASSFSGAEPQHF
>TRBJ1-2|-|TRBD1|TRBV6-5
TGTGCCAGCAGCGCCGGGACAGTCGATTATGGCTACACCTTC
CASSAGTVDYGYTF
>TRBJ2-3|few|-|TRBV2
TGTGCCAGCAGTGCCAAACAGGGTATAGGCACAGATACGCAGTATTTT
CASSAKQGIGTDTQYF
>TRBJ1-3|once|-|TRBV7-6
TGTGCCAGCAGCTTAGGAGGGCCTGGAAACACCATATATTTT
CASSLGGPGNTIYF
>TRBJ1-1|once|-|TRBV5-1
TGCGCCAGCAGCTATACTGGGCAGGGCACTGAAGCTTTCTTT
CASSYTGQGTEAFF
>TRBJ2-1|-|TRBD1|TRBV28
TGTGCCAGCAGTTCGGCGGGACAGGCTCCGTACAATGAGCAGTTCTTC
CASSSAGQAPYNEQFF
>TRBJ1-1|-|TRBD1|TRBV15
TGTGCCACCAGCGGAACAACAGGGGGCGCTTCCATGAACACTGAAGCTTTCTTT
CATSGTTGGASMNTEAFF
>TRBJ2-1|-|-|TRBV12-5
TGTGCTAGTGGTTTGGTACCAGTGGGGGGGGCAGGGTCCTACAATGAGCAGTTCTTC
CASGLVPVGGAGSYNEQFF
>TRBJ2-7|once|TRBD1|TRBV7-9
TGTGCCAGCACTGATTACACGGGCGGACAGGGGGCTTACGAGCAGTACTTC
CASTDYTGGQGAYEQYF
>TRBJ1-5|-|TRBD1|TRBV6-5
TGTGCCAGCAGACCTACAGGGGCAATCTATCAGCCCCAGCATTTT
CASRPTGAIYQPQHF
>TRBJ2-3|-|-|TRBV19
TGTGCCAGTAGGCGGCGGGCCACAGATACGCAGTATTTT
CASRRRATDTQYF
>TRBJ2-1|-|TRBD2|TRBV5-4
TGTGCCAGCAGCTTGGAGGCGGGAGCTCGAAATGAGCAGTTCTTC
CASSLEAGARNEQFF
>TRBJ2-7|-|TRBD2|TRBV30
TGTGCCTGGGCTAGCGGGAGCTACGAGCAGTACTTC
CAWASGSYEQYF
>TRBJ1-4|-|TRBD1|TRBV6-1
TGTGCCAGCAGTGGAACAGGGGTGTATGAAAAACTGTTTTTT
CASSGTGVYEKLFF
>TRBJ2-7|-|-|TRBV6-5
TGTGCCAGCAGTAGGACACCGCTTGCGGATGAGCAGTACTTC
CASSRTPLADEQYF
>TRBJ2-1|-|-|TRBV5-6
TGTGCCAGCAGCTTGGTAGCTAGCGCTAATGAGCAGTTCTTC
CASSLVASANEQFF
>TRBJ2-1|-|TRBD2|TRBV4-1
TGCGCCAGCAGCCAAGGACTAGCGGGGTACAATGAGCAGTTCTTC
CASSQGLAGYNEQFF
>TRBJ2-3|once|TRBD2|TRBV11-3
TGTGCCAGCAGTCTGGGAGCGGGGGAATTACCAGATACGCAGTATTTT
CASSLGAGELPDTQYF
>TRBJ2-5|-|TRBD2|TRBV10-3
TGTGCCATCTCAGCGGGGGGGAGGGGAGAGACCCAGTACTTC
CAISAGGRGETQYF
>TRBJ1-1|-|-|TRBV4-2
TGTGCCAGCAGCCAAGCCGGTGATGAAGCTTTCTTT
CASSQAGDEAFF
>TRBJ2-7|once|TRBD1|TRBV7-9
TGTGCCAGCAGCTTTGGGACAGGGTTTAGCGAGCAGTACTTC
CASSFGTGFSEQYF
>TRBJ2-1|-|TRBD2|TRBV5-1
TGCGCCAGCAGCTTGAGAGGAAGCGGGAGGGTATCAGGGGAGCAGTTCTTC
CASSLRGSGRVSGEQFF
>TRBJ2-2|-|-|TRBV19
TGTGCCAGTAGTCAGGACAGTGGGACCGGGGAGCTGTTTTTT
CASSQDSGTGELFF
>TRBJ2-2|-|-|TRBV7-9
TGTGCCAGCAGCTCCTACAGCACCGGGGAGCTGTTTTTT
CASSSYSTGELFF